This TCR beta chain emerged from a study of T cells in Graves' hyperthyroidism and ophthalmopathy. Germline CDR1 and CDR2: MGHRA and YSYEKL. This CDR3 contains 15 residues. Between the trimmed V and J ends, which lost 3 bases and 3 bases, there was a span of 15 bases. RNA transcripts yielded amplified TCR beta CDR3 regions. RT-PCR in the first round (using the HTBI primer set) targeted the TCR CDR3. TCRdb processed the multiplex PCR reads anew with MiXCR; each CDR3 protein has one entry. In the table there are fewer than 450,000 distinct CDR3 sequences, about a sixth of which are singletons. Details on this clonotype: Its antigen remains unknown.

Patients were excluded for uncontrolled infection, other autoimmune disease, pregnancy or lactation. Study results and caveats: In simple terms, a model built on 13 V-J features told ophthalmopathy apart from stable hyperthyroidism. The model anticipated ophthalmopathy a median approximately 6.5 months pre-onset.

V usage is TRBV4-1 and J usage is TRBJ2-7; D is perhaps TRBD2 (7 bases). The TCR comes from a woman aged 25 to 39 with Graves' hyperthyroidism that later progressed to Graves' ophthalmopathy. The sample taken for sequencing was blood. The CDR3 spells CASSQLGGGRYEQYF. The CDR3 DNA is TGCGCCAGCAGCCAGCTTGGGGGGGGGCGCTACGAGCAGTACTTC.